Presented here are 10 T cell receptor beta chains from one specimen sequenced in a study of OX40 agonist ivuxolimab in advanced cancers. Library preparation used the immunoSEQ multiplex PCR assay. Imported from immuneACCESS, the table was reduced by TCRdb to in-frame sequences with V and J called. These copies leave out some clones; in studies compared against another copy, an unresolved V gene accounts for under half, and the cause of the remainder is not known. The sample yields 15,000 to 20,000 clones; roughly 60% were counted once. Around 7.7% of the sample is in the top ten clones. The input for sequencing was CD4+ or CD8+ T cells sorted from blood, taken in a trial of the OX40 agonist ivuxolimab. The receptors stem from an adult with an advanced solid tumor such as melanoma, head and neck, liver or kidney cancer.

The rearrangement joins TRBV4-2 to TRBJ2-7; 9 nucleotides agree with TRBD2. The CDR3 contains 18 residues. The V segment lost 0 bases and the J segment 0 bases; nucleotides outside the gene matches: 9. Germline CDR1 reads LGHNA; CDR2 reads YNFKEQ. CDR3: CASSQDGGSGGISYEQYF. CDR3 coding DNA: TGTGCCAGCAGCCAAGATGGGGGAAGCGGGGGGATCTCCTACGAGCAGTACTTC.

The chain has TRBV7-9 and TRBJ1-6; 9 bases are shared with TRBD1. Trimming at V came to 6 bases and at J to 10 bases, leaving 10 bases not matched to a gene. The CDR3 has 15 amino acids. Germline V gene sequence: CDR1 SEHNR, CDR2 FQNEAQ (reference sequence). The CDR3 nucleotides read TGTGCCAGCAGGAGCCGGGACAGGGTCTCCTCACCCCTCCACTTT. Translation gives CASRSRDRVSSPLHF.

This sequence joins TRBV27 and TRBJ2-1, with D unresolved. Per the germline V gene, CDR1 is MNHEY and CDR2 is SMNVEV (reference sequence). Trimming removed 5 bases at V and 10 bases at J, with 18 bases between. The CDR3 is 14 amino acids. The CDR3 sequence is CASSNSLAGGEQFF. In DNA, the CDR3 is TGTGCCAGCAGTAACTCCCTGGCAGGTGGCGAGCAGTTCTTC.

By sample fraction, this clone is medium-sized. V is TRBV10-1 and J is TRBJ1-4, with D uncertain. Germline V gene lookup returns CDR1 WNHNN and CDR2 SYGVQD (reference sequence). V gave up 5 bases and J gave up 0 bases, with 13 bases separating them. The CDR3 runs 16 residues. CDR3 DNA sequence: TGCGCCAGCAGTCCCCTAGGACCCGCAACTAATGAAAAACTGTTTTTT. Encoded protein: CASSPLGPATNEKLFF.

This rearrangement joins TRBV5-1 to TRBJ1-3, with D unclear. The V gene's germline CDR1 is SGHRS and CDR2 YFSETQ. V gave up 1 base and J gave up 2 bases, with 7 bases separating them. CDR3 length: 14 amino acids. CDR3 nucleotide sequence: TGCGCCAGCAGCTTGCGAGGAGCTGGAAACACCATATATTTT. This gives the protein CASSLRGAGNTIYF.

The chain employs TRBV27 and TRBJ1-2; D uncertain. Germline V gene lookup returns CDR1 MNHEY and CDR2 SMNVEV (reference sequence). This CDR3 has 14 residues. Trimming took off 3 bases at V and 4 bases at J, with 12 bases between the two ends. CDR3 DNA: TGTGCCAGCAGTTTTTCACTGTCGGGCTATGGCTACACCTTC. Protein product: CASSFSLSGYGYTF.

The rearrangement links TRBV7-9 to TRBJ2-5; D not certain. Trimming took 5 bases from V and 3 from J, leaving 4 bases between them. The CDR3 contains 11 residues. Germline lookup yields CDR1 SEHNR and CDR2 FQNEAQ (reference sequence). CDR3 nucleotide sequence: TGTGCCAGCAGCCATAAAGAGACCCAGTACTTC. Translation: CASSHKETQYF.

With respect to this clone: Within the sample, other DNA sequences also encode this same CDR3. The J gene is TRBJ1-6, the V gene TRBV5-6; TRBD1 aligns across 7 bases. Unmatched junction bases numbered 7, after V lost 4 bases and J lost 3 bases. The CDR3 extends over 16 amino acids. CDR1 and CDR2 from the germline V gene are SGHDT and YYEEEE. CDR3 sequence (DNA): TGTGCCAGCAGCAAGACAGGGAGGTTCTATAATTCACCCCTCCACTTT. It translates to CASSKTGRFYNSPLHF. Looking up the rest from reference TRBV5-6 and TRBJ1-6 gives the full variable domain: DAGVTQSPTHLIKTRGQQVTLRCSPKSGHDTVSWYQQALGQGPQFIFQYYEEEERQRGNFPDRFSGHQFPNYSSELNVNALLLGDSALYLCASSKTGRFYNSPLHFGNGTRLTVT.

V gene TRBV28 combines with J gene TRBJ1-4; unclear D gene. Trimming stripped 3 bases from V and 6 bases from J, with 14 bases between. The CDR3 spans 15 residues. The germline CDR1 and CDR2 sequences are MDHEN and SYDVKM. DNA for the CDR3: TGTGCCAGCAGTTTTTTCGGAACCGGGGATGAAAAACTGTTTTTT. This translates into CASSFFGTGDEKLFF.

This clone was found a few times. The chain uses TRBV4-3 and TRBJ2-3, with 15 bases identical to TRBD2. CDR1 is LGHNA and CDR2 is YSLEER in the germline V gene. V lost 0 bases and J lost 4; bases outside the gene matches: 5. The CDR3 consists of 18 residues. The CDR3 spells CASSQDWTSGGDSDTQYF. For the CDR3, the DNA is TGCGCCAGCAGCCAAGATTGGACTAGCGGGGGGGATTCAGATACGCAGTATTTT.